This T cell receptor beta chain was identified in a study of blood T cell repertoires in COVID-19. Study as a whole: Samples came from the United States, Italy and Spain, spanning acute and convalescent COVID-19. T cells, B-cell-depleted T cells, or PBMCs provided the cDNA or gDNA that served as material.

Donors in Cohort 3 who had recovered were those with two negative PCRs, healthcare professional clearance, or resolution of their symptoms. Sequencing used immunoSEQ multiplex PCR; TCRdb keeps in-frame clones, though not all of them. The repertoire holds over 250,000 clones, about 91% seen once, with just under 9% in the top ten. Germline-derived CDR1 and CDR2 are SGHTA and FQGTGA. The germline V and J ends were trimmed by 2 bases and 1 base, with 6 bases remaining between them. This CDR3 is built from 14 residues. This sequence originates from a woman younger than 35 who had recovered from COVID-19. The chain employs TRBV7-3 and TRBJ2-1; TRBD1 might be the D (5 bases). Specimen: PBMCs or T cells enriched from blood (not recorded which). The CDR3 spells CASSLQGSYNEQFF. CDR3 nucleotides: TGTGCCAGCAGCTTACAGGGTTCCTACAATGAGCAGTTCTTC.